This paragraph reports one TCR beta chain. Its cognate antigen has yet to be identified. No much larger clonotype is one base removed from it; base qualities were not supplied. Counted from cysteine to phenylalanine, this CDR3 has 13 amino acids. CDR3 DNA only is kept here, 39 bases in frame from base 1. The germline V gene yields MNHEY for CDR1 and SVGAGI for CDR2. The germline ends are 15 bases apart after V is trimmed by 8 bases and J by 4 bases. Whole blood was collected in K2EDTA tubes by collaborating institutions according to the institutions' own protocols. Collaborator samples were shipped for TCRbeta analysis as frozen whole blood, isolated PBMCs, or DNA extracted from either sample type. TCRbeta CDR3 regions were amplified from genomic DNA by means of the immunoSEQ Assay, a bias-controlled multiplex PCR. In the authors' own workflow: The number of nucleated cells in each sample was estimated by amplification of reference gene primers within the assay. To quantify the absolute abundance of each unique TCRbeta CDR3 rearrangement, sequence reads were collapsed and filtered. Productive Simpson clonality was computed per sample as the square root of Simpson's diversity index over productive rearrangements. TCRdb took over this immuneACCESS table, retaining in-frame rearrangements with V and J assigned. Such tables are incomplete; in checked studies, under half of the missing clones stem from an unresolved V gene, and the remainder is unexplained. The V and J calls and clone size are taken from that table; D and trimming were inferred from the DNA. Recorded for this sample are fewer than 500,000 clones; more than 80% of them occurred a single time. The ten largest clones capture more than 1.4% of the sample.

This specimen belongs to a study of blood T cell repertoires in COVID-19 (dated by TCRdb to 2018 to 2021). Describing the broader study: The collaborator samples originated in the United States, Italy and Spain and spanned the acute and convalescent phases of COVID-19. The prospective study material was composed of cDNA or gDNA derived from T cells, B-cell-depleted T cells, or PBMCs. The sample metadata nearly always contained a de-identified subject ID, COVID-19 status, age in years and sex. Samples were obtained from the ongoing ImmuneRACE study (first 160 participants) and from 1,254 subjects provided by 6 global collaborators. Where HLA class I and class II types were available, the types were taken from metadata supplied by the sample provider, not from assay-based typing. The repertoires were released in a freely available public database intended as a resource for research on the immune response to SARS-CoV-2. The dataset comprised deeply sampled blood TCRbeta repertoires from subjects exposed to, actively infected with, or recovered from COVID-19. Findings and caveats that apply to the study as a whole: How much clinical and demographic metadata was included differed by source and by participant, and the metadata was provided uncurated.

The chain joins TRBV6-5 to TRBJ2-7, with TRBD1 as a weak D call on 7 bases. Sequencing was done on a sample of peripheral blood. This TCR derives from a woman in her twenties or thirties with active or convalescent COVID-19. The DNA is TGTGCCAGCGAGGGTTCAGGGGGGTACGAGCAGTACTTC. Its product reads: CASEGSGGYEQYF.